The subject of this entry is one T cell receptor (beta chain). V lost 1 base and J lost 7; bases outside the gene matches: 9. The germline CDR1 and CDR2 sequences are SGDLS and YYNGEE. The CDR3 is made up of 16 amino acids. This entry belongs to a study of blood T cell repertoires in COVID-19. Study at large: Sources were T cells, B-cell-depleted T cells, or PBMCs; the material itself was cDNA or gDNA.

Repertoires were generated with immunoSEQ multiplex PCR, while TCRdb's copy carries only in-frame clones and drops some. The sample includes 300,000 to 400,000 clones, roughly 90% of them seen just once. The clonotype was recovered from a woman in her thirties with COVID-19, enrolled during active disease. This chain connects TRBV9 to TRBJ2-1; TRBD2 aligns across 9 bases. Sequencing input: peripheral blood. The chain's CDR3 is CASSVFLAGDPNEQFF. The CDR3, as DNA: TGTGCCAGCAGCGTATTTTTAGCGGGAGACCCTAATGAGCAGTTCTTC. The full variable domain, completed using reference TRBV9 and TRBJ2-1, is DSGVTQTPKHLITATGQRVTLRCSPRSGDLSVYWYQQSLDQGLQFLIQYYNGEERAKGNILERFSAQQFPDLHSELNLSSLELGDSALYFCASSVFLAGDPNEQFFGPGTRLTVL.